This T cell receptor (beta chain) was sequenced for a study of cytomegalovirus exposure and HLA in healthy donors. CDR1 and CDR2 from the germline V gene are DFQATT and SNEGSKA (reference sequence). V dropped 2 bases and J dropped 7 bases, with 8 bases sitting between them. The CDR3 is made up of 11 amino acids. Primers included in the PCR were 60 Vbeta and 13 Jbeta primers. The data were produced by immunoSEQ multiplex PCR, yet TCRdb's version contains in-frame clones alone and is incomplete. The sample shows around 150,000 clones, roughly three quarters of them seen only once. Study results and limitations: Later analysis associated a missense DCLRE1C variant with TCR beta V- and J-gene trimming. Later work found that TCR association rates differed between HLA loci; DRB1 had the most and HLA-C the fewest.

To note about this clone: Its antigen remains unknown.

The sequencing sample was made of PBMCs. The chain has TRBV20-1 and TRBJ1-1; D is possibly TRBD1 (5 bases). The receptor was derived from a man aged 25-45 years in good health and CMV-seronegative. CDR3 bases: TGCAGTGCTAGACGGGACTTTGAAGCTTTCTTT. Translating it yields CSARRDFEAFF.